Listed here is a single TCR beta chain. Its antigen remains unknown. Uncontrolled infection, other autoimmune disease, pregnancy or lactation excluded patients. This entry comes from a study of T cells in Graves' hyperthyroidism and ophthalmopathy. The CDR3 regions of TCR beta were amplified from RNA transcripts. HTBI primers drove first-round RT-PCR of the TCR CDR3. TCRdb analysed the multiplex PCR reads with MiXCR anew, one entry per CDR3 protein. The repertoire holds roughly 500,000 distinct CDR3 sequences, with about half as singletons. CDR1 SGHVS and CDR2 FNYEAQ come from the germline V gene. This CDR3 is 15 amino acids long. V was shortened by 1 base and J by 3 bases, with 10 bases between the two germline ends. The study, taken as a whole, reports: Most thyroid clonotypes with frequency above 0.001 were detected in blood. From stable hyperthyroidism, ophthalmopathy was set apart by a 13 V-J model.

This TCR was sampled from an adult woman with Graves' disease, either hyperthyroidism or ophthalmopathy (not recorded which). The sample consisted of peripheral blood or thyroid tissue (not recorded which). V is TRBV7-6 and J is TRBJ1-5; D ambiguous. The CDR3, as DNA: TGTGCCAGCAGCTTAGATCTGGGCCTCAATCAGCCCCAGCATTTT. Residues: CASSLDLGLNQPQHF. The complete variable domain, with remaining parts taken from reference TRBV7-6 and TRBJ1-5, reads GAGVSQSPRYKVTKRGQDVALRCDPISGHVSLYWYRQALGQGPEFLTYFNYEAQQDKSGLPNDRFSAERPEGSISTLTIQRTEQRDSAMYRCASSLDLGLNQPQHFGDGTRLSIL.